Below, 17 T cell receptor beta chains from the same sample are listed, as sequenced in a study of blood T cell repertoires in COVID-19. This table comes from immunoSEQ multiplex PCR, and its TCRdb copy is limited to in-frame clones, with some not included. The data contain 100,000 to 120,000 clones, 76% of them singletons. The sequencing sample was made of peripheral blood. These receptors were obtained from a woman older than 75 with acute or convalescent COVID-19.

The J gene is TRBJ2-3, the V gene TRBV5-1, with TRBD1 as a possible D gene (7 bases). The CDR3 has 17 amino acids. V was shortened by 0 bases and J by 4 bases, with 18 bases between the two germline ends. Germline-derived CDR1 and CDR2 are SGHRS and YFSETQ. CDR3 in amino acids: CASSLAHGRGDSDTQYF. CDR3 DNA: TGCGCCAGCAGCTTGGCCCACGGCAGGGGGGATTCAGATACGCAGTATTTT. The whole variable domain, filled in from reference TRBV5-1 and TRBJ2-3, reads KAGVTQTPRYLIKTRGQQVTLSCSPISGHRSVSWYQQTPGQGLQFLFEYFSETQRNKGNFPGRFSGRQFSNSRSEMNVSTLELGDSALYLCASSLAHGRGDSDTQYFGPGTRLTVL.

This clone was seen just once. The chain employs TRBV6-2 or TRBV6-3 and TRBJ1-5; D not resolved. The germline V gene has CDR1 MNHEY and CDR2 SVGEGT. The CDR3 has 12 residues. Trimming took off 4 bases at V and 2 bases at J, with 3 bases between the two ends. CDR3 sequence reads: CASSSGNQPQHF. Here the CDR3 DNA reads TGTGCCAGCAGTTCCGGCAATCAGCCCCAGCATTTT.

The sample holds a few counts of this clone. The chain links TRBV6-5 to TRBJ2-7; the match to TRBD2 covers 8 bases. This CDR3 is built from 15 residues. CDR1 and CDR2 (germline): MNHEY, SVGAGI. V trimming: 6 bases; J trimming: 4 bases; junction bases outside the gene matches: 11. In nucleotides, the CDR3 is TGTGCCAGCAGATCTCCGGGACTAGAAACTTACGAGCAGTACTTC. It specifies CASRSPGLETYEQYF.

The sample holds a few counts of this clone. The chain is built from TRBV7-3 and TRBJ1-1; D gene ambiguous. The CDR3 is made up of 14 amino acids. Deletions cut 5 bases from V and 0 bases from J, with 10 bases between. CDR1 SGHTA and CDR2 FQGTGA come from the germline V gene. CDR3 residues: CASSRQSMNTEAFF. CDR3 in DNA: TGTGCCAGCAGCCGCCAGTCCATGAACACTGAAGCTTTCTTT.

This rearrangement joins TRBV19 to TRBJ2-5, with TRBD1 matching 9 bases. With V trimmed by 0 bases and J by 4 bases, 9 bases remained unmatched. Germline V gene lookup returns CDR1 LNHDA and CDR2 SQIVND (reference sequence). The CDR3 runs to 17 residues. As DNA, the CDR3 is TGTGCCAGTAGTATAGAAAAGGGACAGGGAGGGATAGAGACCCAGTACTTC. This codes for CASSIEKGQGGIETQYF.

This clone was observed once. The chain recombines TRBV10-3 with TRBJ2-1; TRBD2 matches at 10 bases. Germline V gives CDR1 ENHRY, CDR2 SYGVKD. Trimming cost V 4 bases and J 6 bases; bases outside gene matches: 0. This CDR3 contains 13 residues. The CDR3 DNA follows: TGTGCCATCAGTGGACTAGCGGGCAATGAGCAGTTCTTC. Translation: CAISGLAGNEQFF.

The chain is built from TRBV6-2 or TRBV6-3 and TRBJ2-5, with D possibly TRBD2 on 7 matching bases. The V gene lost 3 bases and the J gene lost 7 bases, with 15 bases spanning the gap. Looked up from germline, CDR1 is MNHEY and CDR2 is SVGEGT. This CDR3 is 14 amino acids long. The CDR3 region has the DNA TGTGCCAGCAGTTATCGGGGGGCTGAAGGGACCCAGTACTTC. Translation gives CASSYRGAEGTQYF.

The chain couples TRBV11-2 to TRBJ2-7, with unresolved D. The germline V gene has CDR1 SGHAT and CDR2 FQNNGV. The CDR3 runs to 13 residues. The germline V and J ends were trimmed by 5 bases and 4 bases, with 12 bases remaining between them. The CDR3: CASSTNPAYEQYF. In nucleotides, the CDR3 is TGTGCCAGCAGCACTAACCCGGCGTACGAGCAGTACTTC.

V is TRBV5-1 and J is TRBJ2-6; possible D gene TRBD1, 6 bases. With 4 bases removed from V and 3 bases from J, the gap between germline ends came to 8 bases. This CDR3 has 14 residues. Germline loops: CDR1 SGHRS, CDR2 YFSETQ. The CDR3 reads CASSRTVGANVLTF. CDR3 coding DNA: TGCGCCAGCAGCCGGACAGTTGGGGCCAACGTCCTGACTTTC.

The chain recombines TRBV4-1 with TRBJ1-3; D is uncertain. The CDR3 is made up of 17 amino acids. CDR1 and CDR2 (germline): MGHRA, YSYEKL. V was clipped by 0 bases and J by 0 bases, with 12 bases between them. The CDR3, as DNA: TGCGCCAGCAGCCAAGATGTTGGCGGCAACTCTGGAAACACCATATATTTT. Translating gives CASSQDVGGNSGNTIYF.

V usage is TRBV29-1 and J usage is TRBJ1-2, with TRBD1 matching over 8 bases. In germline, CDR1 is SQVTM, CDR2 ANQGSEA. V lost 6 bases to trimming and J lost 4 bases; unmatched junction nucleotides: 4. This CDR3 is 12 amino acids long. CDR3 nucleotides: TGCAGCGTCGGGACAGGTAGCTATGGCTACACCTTC. Residues: CSVGTGSYGYTF.

This sequence joins TRBV5-4 and TRBJ2-3; D may be TRBD2 (6 bases). The CDR3 is made up of 15 amino acids. The V end was cut by 0 bases, the J end by 2 bases, with 10 bases between. Germline V gene data show CDR1 as SGHNT and CDR2 as YYREEE (reference sequence). CDR3 bases: TGTGCCAGCAGCTTGGACGGGGGTTCCACAGATACGCAGTATTTT. This gives the protein CASSLDGGSTDTQYF.

DNA for the CDR3: TGTGCCACCAGTGATCCCGGGACAGGGAAGGAGGGCTACACCTTC. Translating it yields CATSDPGTGKEGYTF. The rearrangement uses TRBV24-1 and TRBJ1-2; 9 nucleotides line up with TRBD1. Per the germline V gene, CDR1 is KGHDR and CDR2 is SFDVKD. This CDR3 spans 15 amino acids. V shed 3 bases, J shed 8 bases, and the junction held 9 bases outside the gene matches.

The J gene is TRBJ1-6, the V gene TRBV7-8, with D maybe TRBD1 (6 bases). Germline V gene data show CDR1 as SGHVS and CDR2 as FQNEAQ. Trimming removed 3 bases at V and 9 bases at J, with 15 bases between. The length of the CDR3 is 15 residues. The CDR3 nucleotides read TGTGCCAGCAGCTTTGAAACAGGGTACAGTTCACCCCTCCACTTT. It yields the protein CASSFETGYSSPLHF.

This chain links TRBV3-1 (or the pseudogene TRBV3-2) with TRBJ2-7, with D tentatively TRBD1 (6 bases). CDR3 size: 17 residues. Germline assignment: CDR1 LGHDT and CDR2 YNNKEL (reference sequence). Trimming removed 4 bases at V and 5 bases at J, with 24 bases between. CDR3 DNA sequence: TGTGCCAGCAGCCCCCAGTTGGGGGCCCAGGGGTTCGACGAGCAGTACTTC. Protein sequence: CASSPQLGAQGFDEQYF.

This chain joins TRBV28 and TRBJ1-2; D may be TRBD1 (5 bases). V lost 2 bases and J lost 3, with 10 bases in between. This CDR3 region has 14 residues. Looked up from germline, CDR1 is MDHEN and CDR2 is SYDVKM. The CDR3 sequence: CASSLGQGHYGYTF. The CDR3 DNA reads as TGTGCCAGCAGTTTAGGACAAGGGCACTATGGCTACACCTTC.

This sequence joins TRBV6-2 or TRBV6-3 and TRBJ2-7, with a tentative D call TRBD2 (6 bases). The germline gives CDR1 MNHEY, CDR2 SVGEGT. With 2 bases removed from V and 0 bases from J, the gap between germline ends came to 11 bases. The CDR3 is 15 amino acids. CDR3 region: CASSYSSGTSYEQYF. CDR3 nucleotides: TGTGCCAGCAGTTACAGTAGCGGAACCTCCTACGAGCAGTACTTC.